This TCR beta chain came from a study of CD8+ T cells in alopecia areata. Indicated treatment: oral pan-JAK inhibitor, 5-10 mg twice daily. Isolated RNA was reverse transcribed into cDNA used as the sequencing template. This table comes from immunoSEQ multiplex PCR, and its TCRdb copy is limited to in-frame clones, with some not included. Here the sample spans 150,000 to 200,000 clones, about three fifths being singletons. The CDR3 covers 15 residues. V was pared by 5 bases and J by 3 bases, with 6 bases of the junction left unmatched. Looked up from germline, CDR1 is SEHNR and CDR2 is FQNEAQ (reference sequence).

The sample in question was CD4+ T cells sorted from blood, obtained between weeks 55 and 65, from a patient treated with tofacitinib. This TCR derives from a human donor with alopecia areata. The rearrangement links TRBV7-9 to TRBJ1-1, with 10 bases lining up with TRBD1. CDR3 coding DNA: TGTGCCAGCAGCCCAAGGACAGGGGGGTACACTGAAGCTTTCTTT. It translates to CASSPRTGGYTEAFF.